The next 21 T cell receptor beta chains were all read from a single sample in a study of Ad26.COV2.S vaccination and SARS-CoV-2 variants (dated by TCRdb to the early 2020s). Taken with the paper, the label for treatment or condition translates to: roughly 18 received Ad26.COV2.S at low or high dose, single or two shots; about 5 received placebo; per-sample allocation not given. Repertoires of vaccine and placebo recipients were sequenced from samples collected on day 63 after the first injection. Libraries were prepared through the immunoSEQ multiplex PCR assay. Sourced from immuneACCESS, this table was stored by TCRdb with only in-frame sequences that have V and J called. A share of the clones is absent; for the studies checked, an unresolved V gene accounts for under half, and the remainder has no known explanation. For this sample there are around 300,000 clones; roughly 90% appear just once. The ten biggest clones cover about 5% of the sample.

This material consisted of peripheral blood, taken in a trial of Ad26.COV2.S vaccine versus placebo. The receptors stem from a person aged 18-60 years who received the Ad26.COV2.S COVID-19 vaccine or a placebo.

This clone appeared once. V is TRBV30 and J is TRBJ1-5, with D unresolved. V was clipped by 3 bases and J by 2 bases, with 8 bases between them. This CDR3 region has 13 residues. The germline V gene encodes CDR1 GTSNPN and CDR2 SVGIG (reference sequence). CDR3 coding DNA: TGTGCCTGGAGAGAAAGTGGCAATCAGCCCCAGCATTTT. It yields the protein CAWRESGNQPQHF.

The chain uses TRBV5-6 and TRBJ1-1; 7 positions match TRBD1. Germline lookup yields CDR1 SGHDT and CDR2 YYEEEE. This CDR3 spans 19 amino acids. With V trimmed by 4 bases and J by 4 bases, 22 bases remained unmatched. CDR3 sequence (DNA): TGTGCCAGCAGCCAACTAAAGCCCCATAAGGGACAGTATGTCACTGAAGCTTTCTTT. The encoded protein is CASSQLKPHKGQYVTEAFF. Filled out from reference TRBV5-6 and TRBJ1-1, the complete variable domain reads DAGVTQSPTHLIKTRGQQVTLRCSPKSGHDTVSWYQQALGQGPQFIFQYYEEEERQRGNFPDRFSGHQFPNYSSELNVNALLLGDSALYLCASSQLKPHKGQYVTEAFFGQGTRLTVV.

The V gene is TRBV19, the J gene TRBJ2-5; maybe TRBD2 (5 bases). CDR3 length equals 17 residues. V was clipped by 1 base and J by 1 base, with 16 bases between them. CDR1 is LNHDA and CDR2 is SQIVND in the germline V gene (reference sequence). The CDR3 here is CASSIGLTRTSQETQYF. CDR3 coding DNA: TGTGCCAGTAGTATAGGCCTCACTAGGACCTCCCAAGAGACCCAGTACTTC.

The V and J genes are TRBV4-3 and TRBJ1-1; 7 bases agree with TRBD1. This CDR3 is 13 amino acids long. Trimming cost V 3 bases and J 10 bases; bases outside gene matches: 8. Germline V gene data show CDR1 as LGHNA and CDR2 as YSLEER. CDR3 nucleotides: TGCGCCAGCAGCCAGCTTACAGGGGACCTAGCTTTCTTT. This gives the protein CASSQLTGDLAFF.

The table lists this clone with a count of one. V and J are TRBV14 and TRBJ1-4, with D tentatively TRBD1 (6 bases). Germline CDR1 is SGHDN and CDR2 is FVKESK. V was clipped by 3 bases and J by 0 bases, with 11 bases between them. This CDR3 comprises 16 residues. The CDR3 here is CASSHGTPATNEKLFF. DNA for the CDR3: TGTGCCAGCAGCCACGGGACACCAGCAACTAATGAAAAACTGTTTTTT.

J is TRBJ2-7 and V is TRBV28; 11 bases are shared with TRBD2. J was trimmed by 0 bases and V by 1 base; bases with no gene match: 2. The CDR3 is 16 residues long. CDR1 and CDR2 (germline): MDHEN, SYDVKM. CDR3 DNA sequence: TGTGCCAGCAGTTTATTTACTAGCGGGAGCTCCTACGAGCAGTACGTC. Its translation: CASSLFTSGSSYEQYV.

The chain carries TRBV5-1 and TRBJ2-6, with unresolved D. V was trimmed by 2 bases and J by 0 bases, leaving 12 bases between them. Germline V gene lookup returns CDR1 SGHRS and CDR2 YFSETQ. The CDR3 contains 17 residues. CDR3 sequence reads: CASSLRTPASGANVLTF. The CDR3 region has the DNA TGCGCCAGCAGCTTAAGGACCCCAGCCTCTGGGGCCAACGTCCTGACTTTC.

The rearrangement uses TRBV5-4 and TRBJ1-1; a weak D match, TRBD1 (6 bases). The germline V gene encodes CDR1 SGHNT and CDR2 YYREEE (reference sequence). The CDR3 loop spans 16 amino acids. V shed 4 bases and J shed 0 bases, with 16 bases lying between them. CDR3 nucleotide sequence: TGTGCCAGCAGCCTAGGACAGCTTTTTATGAACACTGAAGCTTTCTTT. Protein sequence: CASSLGQLFMNTEAFF. The complete variable domain, with remaining parts taken from reference TRBV5-4 and TRBJ1-1, reads ETGVTQSPTHLIKTRGQQVTLRCSSQSGHNTVSWYQQALGQGPQFIFQYYREEENGRGNFPPRFSGLQFPNYSSELNVNALELDDSALYLCASSLGQLFMNTEAFFGQGTRLTVV.

DNA for the CDR3: TGTGCCAGCAGCTCCAAGAGTCTATTCACCGGGGAGCTGTTTTTT. Protein product: CASSSKSLFTGELFF. This chain connects TRBV7-2 to TRBJ2-2; D unresolved. Trimming left V 4 bases short and J 4 bases short, with 13 bases between. This CDR3 comprises 15 residues. CDR1 SGHTA and CDR2 FQGNSA come from the germline V gene.

The V and J genes are TRBV5-5 and TRBJ2-2, with D hard to call. This CDR3 is built from 13 residues. Germline CDR1 SGHKS, CDR2 YYEKEE (reference sequence). Trimming pared 1 base from V and 3 bases from J, leaving 4 bases between. CDR3 protein: CASSLSHTGELFF. In DNA, the CDR3 is TGTGCCAGCAGCTTGAGCCACACCGGGGAGCTGTTTTTT.

J is TRBJ1-2 and V is TRBV4-1; D remains unclear. Germline CDR1 and CDR2: MGHRA and YSYEKL. This CDR3 has 15 residues. V was pared by 0 bases and J by 13 bases, with 21 bases between. The CDR3 here is CASSQDQGNVVSRTF. Written as DNA, the CDR3 is TGCGCCAGCAGCCAAGATCAAGGGAACGTCGTTTCGCGCACCTTC.

The genes are TRBV5-5 and TRBJ1-5, with 10 bases aligning to TRBD1. Trimming took 3 bases from V and 6 from J; bases not matched to a gene: 3. The germline V gene encodes CDR1 SGHKS and CDR2 YYEKEE (reference sequence). This CDR3 has 14 amino acids. This CDR3 is CASSSRDRGQPQHF. The CDR3 region has the DNA TGTGCCAGCAGCTCCCGGGACAGGGGTCAGCCCCAGCATTTT.

The V call is TRBV28, the J call TRBJ2-7; 11 bases are shared with TRBD2. The germline CDR1 and CDR2 sequences are MDHEN and SYDVKM. There are 17 residues in the CDR3. Trimming at V came to 6 bases and at J to 7 bases, leaving 17 bases not matched to a gene. DNA for the CDR3: TGTGCCAGCAGCAGCCCTGGGGTTCTAGCGGGAGGAAGAGAGCAGTACGTC. It yields the protein CASSSPGVLAGGREQYV.

The V gene is TRBV2, the J gene TRBJ1-6; no clear D gene. Germline V gene data show CDR1 as SNHLY and CDR2 as FYNNEI. CDR3 length: 12 amino acids. V lost 10 bases and J lost 13, with 17 bases in between. The CDR3 DNA follows: TGTGCCACCCATAGGACGAGGGATCCCCTCCACTTT. Residues: CATHRTRDPLHF.

The CDR3 protein is CASWANTEAFF. In DNA form, the CDR3 reads TGTGCCAGCTGGGCCAACACTGAAGCTTTCTTT. The chain carries TRBV5-4 and TRBJ1-1; D remains ambiguous. Germline-derived CDR1 and CDR2 are SGHNT and YYREEE (reference sequence). This CDR3 contains 11 residues. V was trimmed by 7 bases and J by 2 bases, leaving 6 bases between them. Using reference TRBV5-4 and TRBJ1-1 for the parts outside the CDR3, the full variable domain is ETGVTQSPTHLIKTRGQQVTLRCSSQSGHNTVSWYQQALGQGPQFIFQYYREEENGRGNFPPRFSGLQFPNYSSELNVNALELDDSALYLCASWANTEAFFGQGTRLTVV.

This chain joins TRBV6-2 or TRBV6-3 and TRBJ2-2; maybe TRBD1 (5 bases). Trimming stripped 2 bases from V and 2 bases from J, with 12 bases between. CDR1 and CDR2 (germline): MNHEY, SVGEGT. The CDR3 covers 16 residues. CDR3 bases: TGTGCCAGCAGTTACCAAGGACACTTAAACACCGGGGAGCTGTTTTTT. Its translation is CASSYQGHLNTGELFF.

This chain uses TRBV28 with TRBJ1-4, with D possibly being TRBD1 (5 bases). Germline CDR1 is MDHEN and CDR2 is SYDVKM. This CDR3 is built from 15 residues. V gave up 1 base and J gave up 7 bases, with 13 bases separating them. CDR3 DNA sequence: TGTGCCAGCAGTTTATCCCGGGGGGGGATTGAAAAACTGTTTTTT. Its protein product is CASSLSRGGIEKLFF.

The chain recombines TRBV4-1 with TRBJ2-7; D is possibly TRBD1 (6 bases). There are 13 residues in the CDR3. The V gene lost 1 base and the J gene lost 6 bases, with 10 bases spanning the gap. CDR1 and CDR2 (germline): MGHRA, YSYEKL. This CDR3 reads CASSQAWGPEQYF. CDR3 nucleotides: TGCGCCAGCAGCCAAGCGTGGGGGCCCGAGCAGTACTTC.

V gene TRBV5-8 combines with J gene TRBJ2-7, with D possibly being TRBD2 (7 bases). The CDR3 spans 16 residues. Germline-derived CDR1 and CDR2 are SGHTS and YDEGEE. V was clipped by 4 bases and J by 4 bases, with 21 bases between them. The CDR3 loop is CASSPAGGGGGYEQYV. CDR3 nucleotide sequence: TGTGCCAGCAGCCCTGCTGGGGGGGGCGGCGGTTACGAGCAGTACGTC.

This CDR3 is CASKGELGETQYF. As DNA, the CDR3 is TGTGCCAGCAAGGGGGAGTTGGGAGAGACCCAGTACTTC. V is TRBV6-5 and J is TRBJ2-5; a possible D gene is TRBD1 (6 bases). The CDR3 is 13 residues long. Germline V gives CDR1 MNHEY, CDR2 SVGAGI. V was shortened by 7 bases and J by 4 bases, with 13 bases between the two germline ends.

The gene calls are TRBV28 and TRBJ1-4, with 9 bases matching TRBD1. V dropped 3 bases and J dropped 5; count of bases not matched to a gene: 7. Germline CDR1 MDHEN, CDR2 SYDVKM. There are 16 residues in the CDR3. CDR3 coding DNA: TGTGCCAGCAGTTTGGGTCGGACAGGGGTGAATGAAAAACTGTTTTTT. Its translation: CASSLGRTGVNEKLFF.